The source of this T cell receptor beta chain is a study of CD8+CD57+ T cells in acquired aplastic anemia (dated by TCRdb to 2017 to 2018). Some background on the complete study: A mean of approximately 2.9 ug of DNA, ranging from roughly 0.2 to 30 ug, was extracted from sorted CD4+ and CD8+ cells. CD8+CD57+ expansion was defined as frequency above the mean frequency observed in healthy subjects. The research as a whole found: Around 27 CD8+ CDR3 sequences were shared between patients and controls but appeared highly expressed in patients and within their immunodominant clones. Between patients and healthy controls, no significant difference in CD8+ Simpson's diversity was found (P=0.060).

Flow cytometry had shown CD8+CD57+ cell expansion in the patients selected for sequencing. Severe acquired aplastic anemia was diagnosed in all patients according to International Study of Aplastic Anemia and Agranulocytosis and Camitta criteria. No patient had received any therapy when blood was sampled. In this study, sorted CD4+ and CD8+ T cells from the blood of healthy subjects and of severe aplastic anemia patients had their TCR repertoires deep-sequenced. In the USA, patient enrollment took place under clinicaltrials.gov protocols 00001620, 01623167, 00001397, 00071045, 00081523 and 00961064. Ficoll-Paque density gradient centrifugation was used to isolate peripheral blood mononuclear cells. CD4+ and CD8+ T cells were sorted by FACS or magnetic beads before DNA extraction. CDR1 and CDR2 (SGHTA, FQGNSA) derive from the germline V gene. V drops 5 bases and J drops 9 bases, leaving 8 bases in between. Taken from cysteine to phenylalanine, the CDR3 has 11 residues. Left in the record is the CDR3 DNA by itself, 33 bases read in frame from the first base.

Genomic DNA was used as template for profiling of TCR beta VDJ combinations and CDR3 sequences. An Illumina HiSeq 2000 was the platform used for TCR repertoire sequencing. Processing in the source paper ran as follows. TRBV/TRBJ rearrangement plots, CDR3 size and DJ length profiles, and Simpson's diversity index were used to assess repertoires. The most abundant DNA sequence in the deep sequencing data was taken as the immunodominant clone. CDR3 amino acid sequences were screened for sharing across subjects and were compared with published repertoires and the VDJdb database. TCRdb applied fastp at Q25 and MiXCR to the public reads, then kept only in-frame beta chains. Rows merge per CDR3 protein into single entries with the most common DNA and genes. These V and J calls are TCRdb output, not the study's own analysis. In this sample the table shows some 170,000 distinct CDR3 sequences, about 64% of which occur a single time. Under 60% of the sample goes to the ten largest clones.

On this clonotype: What antigen it recognizes has not been identified. Base qualities are not provided; no much larger clone lies one nucleotide away.

Specimen: sorted CD4+, CD8+, or CD8+CD57+ T cells (not recorded which) from PBMCs. The receptor comes from a human donor with aplastic anemia. The sequence is built from TRBV7-2 and TRBJ2-1; TRBD2 is perhaps the D gene, given 6 matching bases. The CDR3 here reads CASSQGGEQFF. In nucleotide form, the sequence is TGTGCCAGCAGCCAGGGAGGTGAGCAGTTCTTC.